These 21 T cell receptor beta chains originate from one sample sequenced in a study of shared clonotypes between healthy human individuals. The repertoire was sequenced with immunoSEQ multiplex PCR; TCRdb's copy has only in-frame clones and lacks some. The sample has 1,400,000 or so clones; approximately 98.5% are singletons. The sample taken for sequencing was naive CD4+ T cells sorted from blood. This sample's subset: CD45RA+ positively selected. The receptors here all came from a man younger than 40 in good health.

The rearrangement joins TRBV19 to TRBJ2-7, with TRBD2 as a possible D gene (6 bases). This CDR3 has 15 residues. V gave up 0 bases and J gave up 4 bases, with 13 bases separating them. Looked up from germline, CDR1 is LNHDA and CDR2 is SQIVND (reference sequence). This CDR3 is CASSIERVGTYEQYF. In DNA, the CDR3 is TGTGCCAGTAGTATAGAACGGGTGGGGACTTACGAGCAGTACTTC.

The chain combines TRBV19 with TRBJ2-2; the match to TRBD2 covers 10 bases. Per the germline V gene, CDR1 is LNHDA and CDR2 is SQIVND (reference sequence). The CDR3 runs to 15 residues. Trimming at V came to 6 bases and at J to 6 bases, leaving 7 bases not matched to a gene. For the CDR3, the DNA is TGTGCCAGTAGCCCACCTAGCGGGAGAGCCGGGGAGCTGTTTTTT. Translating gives CASSPPSGRAGELFF.

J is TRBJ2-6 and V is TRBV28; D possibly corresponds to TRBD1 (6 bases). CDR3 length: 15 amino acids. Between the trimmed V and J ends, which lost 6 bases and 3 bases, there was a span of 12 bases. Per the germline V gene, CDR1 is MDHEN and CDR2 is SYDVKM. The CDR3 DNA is TGTGCCAGCAGCATAGGGGGTGATGGGGCCAACGTCCTGACTTTC. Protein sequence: CASSIGGDGANVLTF. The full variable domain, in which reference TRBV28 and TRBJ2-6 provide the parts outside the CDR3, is DVKVTQSSRYLVKRTGEKVFLECVQDMDHENMFWYRQDPGLGLRLIYFSYDVKMKEKGDIPEGYSVSREKKERFSLILESASTNQTSMYLCASSIGGDGANVLTFGAGSRLTVL.

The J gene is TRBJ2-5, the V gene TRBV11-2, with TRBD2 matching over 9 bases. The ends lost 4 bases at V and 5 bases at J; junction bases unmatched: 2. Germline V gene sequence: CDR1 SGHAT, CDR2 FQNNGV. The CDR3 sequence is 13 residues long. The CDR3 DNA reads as TGTGCCAGCAGCTCGAGCGGGAGGGAGACCCAGTACTTC. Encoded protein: CASSSSGRETQYF.

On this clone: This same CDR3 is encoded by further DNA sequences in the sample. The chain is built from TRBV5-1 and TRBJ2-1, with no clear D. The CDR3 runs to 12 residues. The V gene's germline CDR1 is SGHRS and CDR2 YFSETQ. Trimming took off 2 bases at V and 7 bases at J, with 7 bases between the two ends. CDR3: CASSLSPNEQFF. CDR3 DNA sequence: TGCGCCAGCAGCTTATCGCCTAATGAGCAGTTCTTC. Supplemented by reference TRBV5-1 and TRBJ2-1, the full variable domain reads KAGVTQTPRYLIKTRGQQVTLSCSPISGHRSVSWYQQTPGQGLQFLFEYFSETQRNKGNFPGRFSGRQFSNSRSEMNVSTLELGDSALYLCASSLSPNEQFFGPGTRLTVL.

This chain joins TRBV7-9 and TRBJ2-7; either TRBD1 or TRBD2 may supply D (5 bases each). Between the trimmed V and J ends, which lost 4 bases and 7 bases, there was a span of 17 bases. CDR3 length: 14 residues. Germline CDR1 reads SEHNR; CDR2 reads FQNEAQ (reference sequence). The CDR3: CASSYRDRPGEQYF. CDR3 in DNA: TGTGCCAGCAGCTACCGGGACCGCCCGGGGGAGCAGTACTTC.

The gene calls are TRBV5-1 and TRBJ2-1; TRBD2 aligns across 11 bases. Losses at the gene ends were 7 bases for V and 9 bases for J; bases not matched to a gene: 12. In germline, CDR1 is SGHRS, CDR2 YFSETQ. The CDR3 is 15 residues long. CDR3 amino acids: CASGKTSGTISEQFF. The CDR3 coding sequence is TGCGCCAGCGGAAAGACTAGCGGGACAATAAGTGAGCAGTTCTTC.

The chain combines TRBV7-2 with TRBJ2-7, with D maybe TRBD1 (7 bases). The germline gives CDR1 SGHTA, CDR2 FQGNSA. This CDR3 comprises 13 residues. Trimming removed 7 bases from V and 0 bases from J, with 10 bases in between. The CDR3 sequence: CASTRGVSYEQYF. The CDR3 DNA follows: TGTGCCAGCACCAGGGGGGTCTCCTACGAGCAGTACTTC.

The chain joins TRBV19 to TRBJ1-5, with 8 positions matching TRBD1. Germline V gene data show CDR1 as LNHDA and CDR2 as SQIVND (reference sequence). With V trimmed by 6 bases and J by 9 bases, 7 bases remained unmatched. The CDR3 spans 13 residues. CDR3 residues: CASSPRTGSPQHF. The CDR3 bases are TGTGCCAGTAGCCCCCGGACAGGGTCGCCCCAGCATTTT.

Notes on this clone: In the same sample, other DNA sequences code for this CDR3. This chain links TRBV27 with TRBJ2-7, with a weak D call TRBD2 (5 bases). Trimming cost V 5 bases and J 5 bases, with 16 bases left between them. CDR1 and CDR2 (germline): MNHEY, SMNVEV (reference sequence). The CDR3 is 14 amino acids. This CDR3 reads CASSPRTGRNEQYF. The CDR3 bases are TGTGCCAGCAGTCCCCGGACTGGTAGGAACGAGCAGTACTTC.

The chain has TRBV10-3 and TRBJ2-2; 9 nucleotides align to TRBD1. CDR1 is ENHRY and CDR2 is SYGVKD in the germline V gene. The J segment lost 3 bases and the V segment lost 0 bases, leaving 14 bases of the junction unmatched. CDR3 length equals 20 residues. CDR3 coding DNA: TGTGCCATCAGTGAGTCGTCTCTGGGACAGGGCATCACGGACACCGGGGAGCTGTTTTTT. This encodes CAISESSLGQGITDTGELFF.

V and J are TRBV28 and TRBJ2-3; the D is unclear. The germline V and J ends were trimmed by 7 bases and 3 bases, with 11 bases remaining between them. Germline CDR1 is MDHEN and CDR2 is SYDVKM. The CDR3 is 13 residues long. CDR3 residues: CASTALVTDTQYF. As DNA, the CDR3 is TGTGCCAGCACTGCCCTCGTGACAGATACGCAGTATTTT.

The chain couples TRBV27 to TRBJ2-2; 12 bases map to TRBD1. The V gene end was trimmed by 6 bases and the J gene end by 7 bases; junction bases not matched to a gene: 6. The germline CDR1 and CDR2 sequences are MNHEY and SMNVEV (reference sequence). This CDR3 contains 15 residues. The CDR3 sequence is CASSSGQGAGGELFF. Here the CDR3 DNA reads TGTGCCAGCAGCTCGGGACAGGGGGCAGGCGGGGAGCTGTTTTTT.

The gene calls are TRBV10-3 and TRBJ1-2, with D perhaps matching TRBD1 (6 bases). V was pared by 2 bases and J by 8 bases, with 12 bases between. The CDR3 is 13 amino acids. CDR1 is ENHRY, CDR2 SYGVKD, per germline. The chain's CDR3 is CAISEATGNGYTF. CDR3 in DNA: TGTGCCATCAGTGAGGCGACAGGTAACGGCTACACCTTC.

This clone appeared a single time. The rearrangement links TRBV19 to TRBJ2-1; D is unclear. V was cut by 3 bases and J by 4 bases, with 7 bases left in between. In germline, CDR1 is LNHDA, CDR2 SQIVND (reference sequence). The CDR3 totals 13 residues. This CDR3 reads CASSITTYNEQFF. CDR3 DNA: TGTGCCAGTAGTATTACTACTTACAATGAGCAGTTCTTC. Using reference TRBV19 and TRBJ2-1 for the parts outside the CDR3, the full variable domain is DGGITQSPKYLFRKEGQNVTLSCEQNLNHDAMYWYRQDPGQGLRLIYYSQIVNDFQKGDIAEGYSVSREKKESFPLTVTSAQKNPTAFYLCASSITTYNEQFFGPGTRLTVL.

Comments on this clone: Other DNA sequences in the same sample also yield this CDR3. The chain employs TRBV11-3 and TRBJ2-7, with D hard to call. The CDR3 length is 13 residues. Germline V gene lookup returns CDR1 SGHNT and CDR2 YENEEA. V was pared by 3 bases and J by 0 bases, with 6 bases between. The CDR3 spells CASSLRSSYEQYF. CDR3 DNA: TGTGCCAGCAGCTTGCGGAGCTCCTACGAGCAGTACTTC.

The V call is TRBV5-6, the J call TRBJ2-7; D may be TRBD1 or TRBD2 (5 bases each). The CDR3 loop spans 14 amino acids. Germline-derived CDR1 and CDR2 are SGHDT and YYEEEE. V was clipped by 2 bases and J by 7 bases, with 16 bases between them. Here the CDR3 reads CASSLNPARGEQYF. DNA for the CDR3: TGTGCCAGCAGCTTAAACCCGGCGAGGGGAGAGCAGTACTTC.

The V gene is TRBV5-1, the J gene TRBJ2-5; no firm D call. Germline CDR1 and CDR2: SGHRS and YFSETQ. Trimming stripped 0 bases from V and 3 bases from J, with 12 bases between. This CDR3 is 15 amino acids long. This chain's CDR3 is CASSLVVWGKETQYF. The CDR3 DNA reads TGCGCCAGCAGCTTGGTAGTCTGGGGAAAAGAGACCCAGTACTTC.

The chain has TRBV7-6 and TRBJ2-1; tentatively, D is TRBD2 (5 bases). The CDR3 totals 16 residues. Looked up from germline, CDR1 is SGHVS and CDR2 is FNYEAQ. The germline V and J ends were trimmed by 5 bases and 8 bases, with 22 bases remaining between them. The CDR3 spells CASSIQPGLRLDEQFF. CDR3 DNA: TGTGCCAGCAGCATACAGCCGGGGTTACGGTTAGATGAGCAGTTCTTC. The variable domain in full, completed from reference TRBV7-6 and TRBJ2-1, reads GAGVSQSPRYKVTKRGQDVALRCDPISGHVSLYWYRQALGQGPEFLTYFNYEAQQDKSGLPNDRFSAERPEGSISTLTIQRTEQRDSAMYRCASSIQPGLRLDEQFFGPGTRLTVL.

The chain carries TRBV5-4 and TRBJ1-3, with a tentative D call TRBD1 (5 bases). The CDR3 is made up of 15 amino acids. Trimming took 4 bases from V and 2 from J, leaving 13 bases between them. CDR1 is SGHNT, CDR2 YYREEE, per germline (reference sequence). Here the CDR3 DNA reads TGTGCCAGCAGCGGGACCGGTCTAGCTGGAAACACCATATATTTT. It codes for CASSGTGLAGNTIYF.

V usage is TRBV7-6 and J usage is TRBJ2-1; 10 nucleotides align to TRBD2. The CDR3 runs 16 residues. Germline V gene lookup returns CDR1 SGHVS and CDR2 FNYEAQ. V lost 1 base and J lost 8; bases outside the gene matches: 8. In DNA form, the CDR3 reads TGTGCCAGCAGCTTAGGTCTAGCGGGAGCCTCTTATGAGCAGTTCTTC. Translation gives CASSLGLAGASYEQFF.